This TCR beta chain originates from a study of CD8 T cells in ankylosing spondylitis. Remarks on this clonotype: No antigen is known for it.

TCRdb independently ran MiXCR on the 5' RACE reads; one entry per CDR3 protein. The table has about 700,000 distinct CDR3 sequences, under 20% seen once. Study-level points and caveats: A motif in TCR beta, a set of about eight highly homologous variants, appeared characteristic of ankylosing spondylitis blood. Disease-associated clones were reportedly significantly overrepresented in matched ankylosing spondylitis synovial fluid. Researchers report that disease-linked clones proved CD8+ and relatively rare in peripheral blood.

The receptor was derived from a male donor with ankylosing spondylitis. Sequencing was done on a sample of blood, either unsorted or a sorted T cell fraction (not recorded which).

DNA for the CDR3: TGTGCCAGCAGCCATCCCGGACAGTTCCAAGAGACCCAGTACTTC. It is translated as CASSHPGQFQETQYF. The V and J genes are TRBV3-1 and TRBJ2-5; tentatively, D is TRBD1 (6 bases). The CDR3 loop spans 15 amino acids. Germline loops: CDR1 LGHDT, CDR2 YNNKEL (reference sequence). V lost 3 bases to trimming and J lost 1 base, with 12 bases between them.